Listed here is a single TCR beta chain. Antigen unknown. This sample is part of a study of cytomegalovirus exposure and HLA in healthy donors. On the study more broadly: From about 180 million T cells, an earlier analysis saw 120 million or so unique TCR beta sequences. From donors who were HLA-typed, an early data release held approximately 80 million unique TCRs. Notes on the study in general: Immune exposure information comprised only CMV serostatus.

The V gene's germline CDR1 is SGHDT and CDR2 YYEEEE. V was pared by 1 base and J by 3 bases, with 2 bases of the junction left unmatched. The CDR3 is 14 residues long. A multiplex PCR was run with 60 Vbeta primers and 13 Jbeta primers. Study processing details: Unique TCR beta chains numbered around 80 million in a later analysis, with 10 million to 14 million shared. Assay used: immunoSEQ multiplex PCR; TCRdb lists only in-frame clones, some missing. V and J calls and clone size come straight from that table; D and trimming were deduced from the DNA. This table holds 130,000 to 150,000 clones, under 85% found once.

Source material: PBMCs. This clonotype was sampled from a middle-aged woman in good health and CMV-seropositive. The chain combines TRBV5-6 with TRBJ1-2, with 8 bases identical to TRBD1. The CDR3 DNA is TGTGCCAGCAGCTTGTTGGGACAGGACTATGGCTACACCTTC. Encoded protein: CASSLLGQDYGYTF.